What follows are 16 T cell receptor beta chains derived from one specimen sequenced in a study of CD8 T cells in Susac syndrome. Random hexamers primed reverse transcription of about 0.45 to 1 ug RNA. In TCRdb, the immunoSEQ multiplex PCR reads were re-called with MiXCR into one record per CDR3 protein. This sample has more than 200,000 distinct CDR3 sequences, with about 94% found just once. Sequencing was performed on CD4+ T cells from PBMCs. The source is a human donor with Susac syndrome.

The chain uses TRBV20-1 and TRBJ2-5; D might be TRBD1 or TRBD2, each matching 6 bases. The germline V gene encodes CDR1 DFQATT and CDR2 SNEGSKA (reference sequence). Trimming removed 1 base at V and 5 bases at J, with 14 bases between. This CDR3 region has 14 residues. The CDR3 protein is CSARGTGGQETQYF. CDR3 in DNA: TGCAGTGCTAGAGGTACCGGGGGCCAGGAGACCCAGTACTTC.

The chain couples TRBV2 to TRBJ2-4, with D perhaps matching TRBD1 (6 bases). CDR3 length equals 14 residues. The germline V gene has CDR1 SNHLY and CDR2 FYNNEI. V was shortened by 5 bases and J by 2 bases, with 10 bases between the two germline ends. The CDR3 reads CASSLRGTKNIQYF. The CDR3, as DNA: TGTGCCAGCAGTCTCAGGGGAACCAAAAACATTCAGTACTTC.

In this sample, this clonotype turned up once. The chain recombines TRBV5-1 with TRBJ2-1; the D is unclear. The CDR3 is made up of 12 amino acids. V lost 4 bases to trimming and J lost 9 bases, with 11 bases between them. The germline gives CDR1 SGHRS, CDR2 YFSETQ. CDR3 amino acids: CASSLTTREQFF. CDR3 DNA: TGCGCCAGCAGCCTGACAACTCGTGAGCAGTTCTTC. Supplemented by reference TRBV5-1 and TRBJ2-1, the full variable domain reads KAGVTQTPRYLIKTRGQQVTLSCSPISGHRSVSWYQQTPGQGLQFLFEYFSETQRNKGNFPGRFSGRQFSNSRSEMNVSTLELGDSALYLCASSLTTREQFFGPGTRLTVL.

The chain links TRBV7-2 to TRBJ2-3; TRBD2 matches at 7 bases. The CDR3 is 16 residues long. Germline V gene sequence: CDR1 SGHTA, CDR2 FQGNSA. V trimming: 4 bases; J trimming: 4 bases; junction bases outside the gene matches: 11. CDR3 residues: CASSYYQAGSADTQYF. The CDR3 DNA is TGTGCCAGCAGCTATTACCAAGCGGGGTCGGCAGATACGCAGTATTTT.

The V gene is TRBV4-3, the J gene TRBJ2-1, with 8 bases that match TRBD2. The CDR3 is made up of 15 amino acids. In germline, CDR1 is LGHNA, CDR2 YSLEER. V was clipped by 1 base and J by 9 bases; unmatched bases: 8. The CDR3 bases are TGCGCCAGCAGCCAAGCACTAGCGGCGGTGGGTGAGCAGTTCTTC. This encodes CASSQALAAVGEQFF.

The genes are TRBV4-3 and TRBJ2-5; D might be TRBD1 (5 bases). V shed 1 base and J shed 4 bases, with 13 bases lying between them. The CDR3 covers 15 residues. Germline-derived CDR1 and CDR2 are LGHNA and YSLEER. The CDR3 reads CASSQGTSEGETQYF. Written as DNA, the CDR3 is TGCGCCAGCAGCCAAGGGACATCTGAAGGAGAGACCCAGTACTTC.

V usage is TRBV6-2 or TRBV6-3 and J usage is TRBJ1-1; D is uncertain. This CDR3 comprises 11 residues. Germline values: CDR1 MNHEY, CDR2 SVGEGT. The V gene lost 6 bases and the J gene lost 7 bases, with 9 bases spanning the gap. CDR3 nucleotide sequence: TGTGCCAGCAGAGATGACGTTGAAGCTTTCTTT. Its translation: CASRDDVEAFF.

This clonotype is a singleton in its sample. The chain joins TRBV7-2 to TRBJ2-1; D call uncertain. V was trimmed by 1 base and J by 12 bases, leaving 10 bases between them. The germline V gene has CDR1 SGHTA and CDR2 FQGNSA. The CDR3 runs to 12 residues. The CDR3 DNA is TGTGCCAGCAGCTTAGTTGCGACGACGCAGTTCTTC. It translates to CASSLVATTQFF.

CDR3 sequence (DNA): TGTGCCAGCACCGAGGGACAACGATGGTCACCCCTCCACTTT. Translation: CASTEGQRWSPLHF. The V gene is TRBV12-3 or TRBV12-4, the J gene TRBJ1-6; maybe TRBD1 (6 bases). The CDR3 extends over 14 amino acids. V was clipped by 7 bases and J by 10 bases, with 17 bases between them.

V and J are TRBV25-1 and TRBJ1-6; weak D call: TRBD1 (5 bases). Trimming cost V 3 bases and J 9 bases, with 12 bases left between them. The CDR3 is made up of 14 amino acids. The germline CDR1 and CDR2 sequences are MGHDK and SYGVNS. The CDR3 loop is CASSDRDAISPLHF. The CDR3 nucleotides are TGTGCCAGCAGTGACCGGGACGCAATTTCACCCCTCCACTTT.

The chain carries TRBV7-9 and TRBJ2-7, with 8 nucleotides matching TRBD1. This CDR3 contains 12 residues. Unmatched junction bases numbered 9, after V lost 5 bases and J lost 12 bases. Germline V lookup: CDR1 SEHNR, CDR2 FQNEAQ (reference sequence). CDR3: CASSKGTGRGYF. The CDR3 DNA reads TGTGCCAGCAGCAAGGGGACAGGTCGCGGGTACTTC.

CDR3: CSARYDRANQPQHF. In DNA form, the CDR3 reads TGCAGTGCTAGATATGACAGGGCCAATCAGCCCCAGCATTTT. The chain joins TRBV20-1 to TRBJ1-5; 7 bases line up with TRBD1. The CDR3 sequence is 14 residues long. J lost 3 bases, V lost 2 bases, and 4 bases had no gene match. Per germline, CDR1 DFQATT and CDR2 SNEGSKA (reference sequence).

The V gene is TRBV5-1, the J gene TRBJ1-1; 8 bases are shared with TRBD1. Germline CDR1 SGHRS, CDR2 YFSETQ. CDR3 size: 16 residues. Trimming cost V 3 bases and J 1 base; bases outside gene matches: 8. In nucleotides, the CDR3 is TGCGCCAGCAGCTGGGGACAGGAGACGTGGAACACTGAAGCTTTCTTT. The encoded protein is CASSWGQETWNTEAFF.

Note on this clonotype: A read error may produce the germline difference seen at one junction end. The chain links TRBV7-7 to TRBJ2-5; D not resolved. Germline V lookup: CDR1 SSHAT, CDR2 FNYEAQ (reference sequence). This CDR3 comprises 13 residues. CDR3 sequence (DNA): TGTGCTAGCAGCCAGTTAGTGCAAGAGACCCAGTACTTC. Translation gives CASSQLVQETQYF.

The chain uses TRBV30 and TRBJ1-2, with TRBD1 matching 7 bases. V shed 3 bases, J shed 6 bases, and the junction held 7 bases outside the gene matches. The CDR3 extends over 13 amino acids. Germline lookup yields CDR1 GTSNPN and CDR2 SVGIG (reference sequence). The CDR3: CAWRPRDSHGYTF. The CDR3 DNA reads as TGTGCCTGGAGGCCCCGGGACAGCCATGGCTACACCTTC.

This clonotype was seen once. CDR3 in amino acids: CASSLRGLYGYTF. In DNA, the CDR3 is TGTGCCAGCAGCCTCAGGGGGCTCTATGGCTACACCTTC. The chain recombines TRBV6-5 with TRBJ1-2; 8 positions match TRBD1. CDR1 MNHEY and CDR2 SVGAGI come from the germline V gene. The CDR3 has 13 amino acids. V gave up 6 bases and J gave up 4 bases; unmatched junction bases: 4.